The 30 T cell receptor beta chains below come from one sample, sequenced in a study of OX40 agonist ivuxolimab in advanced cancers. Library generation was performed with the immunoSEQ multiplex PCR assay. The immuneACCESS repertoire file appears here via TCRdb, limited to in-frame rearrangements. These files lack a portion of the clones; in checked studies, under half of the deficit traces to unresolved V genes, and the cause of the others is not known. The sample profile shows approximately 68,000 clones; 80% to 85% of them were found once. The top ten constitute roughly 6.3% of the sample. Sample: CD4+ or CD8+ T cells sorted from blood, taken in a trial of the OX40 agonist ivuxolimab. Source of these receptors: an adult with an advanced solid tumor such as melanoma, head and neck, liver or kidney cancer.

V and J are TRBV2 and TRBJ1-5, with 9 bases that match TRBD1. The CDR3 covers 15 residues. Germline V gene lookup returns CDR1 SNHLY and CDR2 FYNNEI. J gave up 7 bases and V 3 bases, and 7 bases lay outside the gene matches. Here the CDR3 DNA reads TGTGCCAGCAGTGATGGGGACAGGGTGAGACAGCCCCAGCATTTT. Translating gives CASSDGDRVRQPQHF.

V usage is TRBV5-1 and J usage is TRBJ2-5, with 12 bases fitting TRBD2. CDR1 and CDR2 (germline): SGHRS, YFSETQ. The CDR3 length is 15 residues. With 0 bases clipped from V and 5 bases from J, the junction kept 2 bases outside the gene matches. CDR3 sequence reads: CASSLGTSGRETQYF. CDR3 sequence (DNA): TGCGCCAGCAGCTTGGGTACTAGCGGGAGGGAGACCCAGTACTTC.

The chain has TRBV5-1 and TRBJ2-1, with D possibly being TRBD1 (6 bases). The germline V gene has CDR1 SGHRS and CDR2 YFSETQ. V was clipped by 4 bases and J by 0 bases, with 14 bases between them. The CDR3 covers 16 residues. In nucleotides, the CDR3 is TGCGCCAGCAGCAAAACTGGACAGAGCTCCTACAATGAGCAGTTCTTC. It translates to CASSKTGQSSYNEQFF.

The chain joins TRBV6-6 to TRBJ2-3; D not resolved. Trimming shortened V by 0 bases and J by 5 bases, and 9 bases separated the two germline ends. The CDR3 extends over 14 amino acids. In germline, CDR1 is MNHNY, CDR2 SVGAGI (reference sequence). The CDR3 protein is CASSYSSNRDTQYF. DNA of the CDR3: TGTGCCAGCAGTTACTCGAGTAACAGAGATACGCAGTATTTT.

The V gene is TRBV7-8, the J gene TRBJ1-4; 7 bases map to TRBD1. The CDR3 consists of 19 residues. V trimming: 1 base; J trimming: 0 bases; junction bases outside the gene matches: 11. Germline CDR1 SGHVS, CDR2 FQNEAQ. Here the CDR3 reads CASSLVGVWDSSTNEKLFF. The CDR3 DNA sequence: TGTGCCAGCAGCTTAGTAGGGGTTTGGGACAGCTCAACTAATGAAAAACTGTTTTTT. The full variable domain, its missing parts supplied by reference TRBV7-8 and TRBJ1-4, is GAGVSQSPRYKVAKRGQDVALRCDPISGHVSLFWYQQALGQGPEFLTYFQNEAQLDKSGLPSDRFFAERPEGSVSTLKIQRTQQEDSAVYLCASSLVGVWDSSTNEKLFFGSGTQLSVL.

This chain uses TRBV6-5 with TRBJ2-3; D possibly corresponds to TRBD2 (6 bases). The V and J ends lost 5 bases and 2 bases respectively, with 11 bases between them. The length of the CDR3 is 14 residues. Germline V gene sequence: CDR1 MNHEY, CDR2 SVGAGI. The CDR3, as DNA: TGTGCCAGCAGTCCGCGGACTAACACAGATACGCAGTATTTT. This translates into CASSPRTNTDTQYF.

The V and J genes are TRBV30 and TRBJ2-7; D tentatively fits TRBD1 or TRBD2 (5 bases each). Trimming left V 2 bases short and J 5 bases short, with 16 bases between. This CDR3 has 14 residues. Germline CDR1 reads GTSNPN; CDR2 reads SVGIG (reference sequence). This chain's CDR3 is CAWSSTTGRHEQYF. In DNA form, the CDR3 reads TGTGCCTGGAGTTCCACCACGGGACGCCACGAGCAGTACTTC.

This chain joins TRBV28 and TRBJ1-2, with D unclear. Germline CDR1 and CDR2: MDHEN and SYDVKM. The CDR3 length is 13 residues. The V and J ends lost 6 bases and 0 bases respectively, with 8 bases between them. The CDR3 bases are TGTGCCAGCAGGGAGGGAACTAACTATGGCTACACCTTC. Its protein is CASREGTNYGYTF.

CDR3: CASIRNAYNEQFF. CDR3 nucleotides: TGTGCCAGCATACGGAACGCGTACAATGAGCAGTTCTTC. The chain is built from TRBV28 and TRBJ2-1; D not resolved. The germline gives CDR1 MDHEN, CDR2 SYDVKM. This CDR3 has 13 residues. Deletions cut 7 bases from V and 4 bases from J, with 11 bases between.

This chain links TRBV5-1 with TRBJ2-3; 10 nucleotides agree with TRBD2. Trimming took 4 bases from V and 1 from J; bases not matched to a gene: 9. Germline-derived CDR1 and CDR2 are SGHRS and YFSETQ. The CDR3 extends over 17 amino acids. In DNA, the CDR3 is TGCGCCAGCAGCGCAACCCCTAGCGGGGGTGGCACAGATACGCAGTATTTT. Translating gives CASSATPSGGGTDTQYF.

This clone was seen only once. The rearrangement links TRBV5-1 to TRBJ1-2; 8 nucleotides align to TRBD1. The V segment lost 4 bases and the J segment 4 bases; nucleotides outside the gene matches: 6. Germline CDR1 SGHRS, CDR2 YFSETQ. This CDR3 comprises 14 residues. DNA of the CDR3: TGCGCCAGCAGCCCGACAGGGGAAGGCTATGGCTACACCTTC. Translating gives CASSPTGEGYGYTF.

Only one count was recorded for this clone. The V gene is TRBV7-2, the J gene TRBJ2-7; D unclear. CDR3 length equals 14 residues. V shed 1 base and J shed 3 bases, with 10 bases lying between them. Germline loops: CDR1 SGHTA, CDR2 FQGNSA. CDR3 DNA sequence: TGTGCCAGCAGCTTAGGGATAGGGAACTACGAGCAGTACTTC. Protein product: CASSLGIGNYEQYF.

The CDR3 here is CASSRTGGGNQPQHF. In DNA form, the CDR3 reads TGTGCCAGTAGTAGAACAGGGGGCGGCAATCAGCCCCAGCATTTT. This chain connects TRBV19 to TRBJ1-5; 9 nucleotides agree with TRBD1. CDR1 LNHDA and CDR2 SQIVND come from the germline V gene (reference sequence). This CDR3 has 15 amino acids. V lost 4 bases, J lost 2 bases, and 3 bases stayed unmatched.

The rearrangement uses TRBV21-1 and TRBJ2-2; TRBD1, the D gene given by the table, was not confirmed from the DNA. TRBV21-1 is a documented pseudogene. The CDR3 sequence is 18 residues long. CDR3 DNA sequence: TGTGCCAGCAGCATGGTGGGTCGAGAGACAGCCAACACCGGGGAGCTGTTTTTT. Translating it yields CASSMVGRETANTGELFF.

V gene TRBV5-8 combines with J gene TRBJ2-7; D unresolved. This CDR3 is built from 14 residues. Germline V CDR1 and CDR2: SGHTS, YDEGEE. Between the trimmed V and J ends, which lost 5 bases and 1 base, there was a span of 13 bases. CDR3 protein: CASRGLKGSYEQYF. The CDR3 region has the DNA TGTGCCAGCAGGGGCCTGAAGGGATCCTACGAGCAGTACTTC.

CDR3 region: CASSLFFVSGNTIYF. DNA of the CDR3: TGTGCCAGCAGCTTGTTTTTTGTCTCTGGAAACACCATATATTTT. This chain links TRBV5-5 with TRBJ1-3, with no clear D. Trimming took off 1 base at V and 0 bases at J, with 8 bases between the two ends. CDR3 length: 15 residues. Germline lookup yields CDR1 SGHKS and CDR2 YYEKEE (reference sequence).

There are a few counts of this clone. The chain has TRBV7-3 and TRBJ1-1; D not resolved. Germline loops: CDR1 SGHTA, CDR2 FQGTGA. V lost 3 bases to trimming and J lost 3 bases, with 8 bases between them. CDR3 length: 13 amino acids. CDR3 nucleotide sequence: TGTGCCAGCAGCTTTCTTACGGACACTGAAGCTTTCTTT. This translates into CASSFLTDTEAFF. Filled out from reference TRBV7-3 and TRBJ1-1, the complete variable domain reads GAGVSQTPSNKVTEKGKYVELRCDPISGHTALYWYRQSLGQGPEFLIYFQGTGAADDSGLPNDRFFAVRPEGSVSTLKIQRTERGDSAVYLCASSFLTDTEAFFGQGTRLTVV.

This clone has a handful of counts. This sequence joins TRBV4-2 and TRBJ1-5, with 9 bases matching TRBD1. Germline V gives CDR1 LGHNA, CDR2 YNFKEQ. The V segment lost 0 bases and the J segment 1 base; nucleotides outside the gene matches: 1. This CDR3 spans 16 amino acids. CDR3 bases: TGTGCCAGCAGCCAAGAGGGACAGGGAAGCAATCAGCCCCAGCATTTT. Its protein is CASSQEGQGSNQPQHF.

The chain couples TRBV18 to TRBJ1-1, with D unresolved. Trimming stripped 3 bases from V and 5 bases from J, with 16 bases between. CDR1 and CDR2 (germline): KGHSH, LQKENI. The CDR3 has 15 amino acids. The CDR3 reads CASSPAVAGSTEAFF. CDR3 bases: TGTGCCAGCTCACCGGCTGTTGCGGGGTCAACTGAAGCTTTCTTT.

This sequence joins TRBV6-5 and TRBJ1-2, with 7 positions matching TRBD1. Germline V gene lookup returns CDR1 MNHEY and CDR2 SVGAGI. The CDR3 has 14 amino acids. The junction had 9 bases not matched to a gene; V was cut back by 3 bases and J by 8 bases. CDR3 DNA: TGTGCCAGCAGTTATGGGGACAGTATGGGAGGCTACACCTTC. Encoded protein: CASSYGDSMGGYTF.

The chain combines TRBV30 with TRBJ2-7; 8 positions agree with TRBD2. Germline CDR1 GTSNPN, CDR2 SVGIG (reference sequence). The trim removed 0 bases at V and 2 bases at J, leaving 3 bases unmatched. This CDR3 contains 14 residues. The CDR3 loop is CAWSVSGSTYEQYF. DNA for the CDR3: TGTGCCTGGAGTGTAAGCGGGAGTACCTACGAGCAGTACTTC.

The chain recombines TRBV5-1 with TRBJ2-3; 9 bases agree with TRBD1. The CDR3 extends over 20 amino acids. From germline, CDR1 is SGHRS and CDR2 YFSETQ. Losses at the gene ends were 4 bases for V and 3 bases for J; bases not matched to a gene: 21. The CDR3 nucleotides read TGCGCCAGCAGCCTAGACGGACCGGGGACAGGGAAGGGTAAGACAGATACGCAGTATTTT. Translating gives CASSLDGPGTGKGKTDTQYF.

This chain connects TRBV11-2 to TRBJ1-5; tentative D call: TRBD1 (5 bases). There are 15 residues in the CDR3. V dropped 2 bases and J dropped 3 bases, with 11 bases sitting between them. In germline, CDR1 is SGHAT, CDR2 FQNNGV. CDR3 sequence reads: CASSLIGGFNQPQHF. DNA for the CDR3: TGTGCCAGCAGCTTAATTGGGGGATTCAATCAGCCCCAGCATTTT.

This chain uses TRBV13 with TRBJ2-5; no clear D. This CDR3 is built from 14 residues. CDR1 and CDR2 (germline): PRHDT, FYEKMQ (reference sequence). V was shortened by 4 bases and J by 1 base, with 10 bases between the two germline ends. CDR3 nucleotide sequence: TGTGCCAGCAGCTCCGAGGACGGCCAAGAGACCCAGTACTTC. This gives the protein CASSSEDGQETQYF.

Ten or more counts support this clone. The CDR3 region is CASMETSGIGEQFF. The DNA for the CDR3 is TGTGCCAGCATGGAGACTAGCGGGATTGGTGAGCAGTTCTTC. This chain uses TRBV2 with TRBJ2-1, with TRBD2 identical over 11 bases. In germline, CDR1 is SNHLY, CDR2 FYNNEI. V was pared by 7 bases and J by 9 bases, with 8 bases of the junction left unmatched. The CDR3 loop spans 14 amino acids.

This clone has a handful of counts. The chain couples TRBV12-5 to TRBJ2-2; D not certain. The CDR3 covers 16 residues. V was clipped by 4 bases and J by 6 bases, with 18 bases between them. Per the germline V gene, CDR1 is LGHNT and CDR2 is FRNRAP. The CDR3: CASGSSRSITPGELFF. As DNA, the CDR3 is TGTGCTAGTGGTTCGTCGAGGTCGATAACACCCGGGGAGCTGTTTTTT.

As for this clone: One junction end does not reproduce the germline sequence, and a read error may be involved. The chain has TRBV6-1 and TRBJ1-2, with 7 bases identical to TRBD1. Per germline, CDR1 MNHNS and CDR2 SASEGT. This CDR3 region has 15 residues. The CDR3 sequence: CASREGTVYAYGYTF. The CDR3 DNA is TGTGCCAGCAGAGAAGGGACAGTCTACGCCTATGGCTACACCTTC.

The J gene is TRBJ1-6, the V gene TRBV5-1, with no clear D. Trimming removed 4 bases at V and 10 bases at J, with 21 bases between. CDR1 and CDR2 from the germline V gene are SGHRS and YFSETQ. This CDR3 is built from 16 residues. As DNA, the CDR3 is TGCGCCAGCAGCCCGTCTGCGGGCAGTACTCACTCACCCCTCCACTTT. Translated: CASSPSAGSTHSPLHF.

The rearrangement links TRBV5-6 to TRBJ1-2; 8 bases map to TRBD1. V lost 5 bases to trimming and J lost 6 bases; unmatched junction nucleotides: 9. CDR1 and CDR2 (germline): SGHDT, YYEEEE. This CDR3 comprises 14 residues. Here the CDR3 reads CASRPDRGSHGYTF. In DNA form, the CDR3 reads TGTGCCAGCAGACCCGACAGGGGAAGTCATGGCTACACCTTC.

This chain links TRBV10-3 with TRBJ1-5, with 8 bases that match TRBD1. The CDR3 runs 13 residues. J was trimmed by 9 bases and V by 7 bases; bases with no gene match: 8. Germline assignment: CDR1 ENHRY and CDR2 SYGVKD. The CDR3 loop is CAINSDRGLPQHF. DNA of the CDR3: TGTGCCATCAATAGCGACAGGGGATTGCCCCAGCATTTT.